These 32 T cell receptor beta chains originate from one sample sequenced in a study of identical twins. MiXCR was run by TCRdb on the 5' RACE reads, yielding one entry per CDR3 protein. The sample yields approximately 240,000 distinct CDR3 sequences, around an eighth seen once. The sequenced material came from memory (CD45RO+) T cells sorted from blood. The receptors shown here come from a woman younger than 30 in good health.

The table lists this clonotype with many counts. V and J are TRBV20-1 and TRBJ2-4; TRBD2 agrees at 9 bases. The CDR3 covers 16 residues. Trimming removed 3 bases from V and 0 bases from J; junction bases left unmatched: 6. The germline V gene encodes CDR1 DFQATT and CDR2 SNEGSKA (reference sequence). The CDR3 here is CSASFLAGLAKNIQYF. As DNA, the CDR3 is TGCAGTGCTAGCTTCCTAGCGGGACTAGCCAAAAACATTCAGTACTTC.

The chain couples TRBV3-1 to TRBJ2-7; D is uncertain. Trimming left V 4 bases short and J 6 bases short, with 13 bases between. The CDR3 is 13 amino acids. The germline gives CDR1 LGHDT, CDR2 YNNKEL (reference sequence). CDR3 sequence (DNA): TGTGCCAGCAGCCGGGGAACGGGTCTCGAGCAGTACTTC. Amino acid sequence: CASSRGTGLEQYF.

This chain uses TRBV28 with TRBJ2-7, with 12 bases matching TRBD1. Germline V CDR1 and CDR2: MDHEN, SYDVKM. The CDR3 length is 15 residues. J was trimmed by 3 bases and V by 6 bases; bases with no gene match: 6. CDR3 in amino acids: CASRGTGGPGYEQYF. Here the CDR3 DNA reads TGTGCCAGCAGGGGGACAGGGGGCCCCGGCTACGAGCAGTACTTC.

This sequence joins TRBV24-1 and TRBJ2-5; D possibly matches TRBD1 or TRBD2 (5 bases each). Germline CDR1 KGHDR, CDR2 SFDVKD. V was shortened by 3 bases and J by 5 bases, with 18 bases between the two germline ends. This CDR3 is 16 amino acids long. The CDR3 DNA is TGTGCCACCAGTGATCCCGGGCAGGGAGTTACGGAGACCCAGTACTTC. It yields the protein CATSDPGQGVTETQYF.

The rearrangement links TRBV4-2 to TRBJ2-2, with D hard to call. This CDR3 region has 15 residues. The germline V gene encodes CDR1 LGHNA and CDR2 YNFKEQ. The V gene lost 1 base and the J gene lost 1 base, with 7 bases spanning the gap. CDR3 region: CASSQVSGNTGELFF. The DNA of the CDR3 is TGTGCCAGCAGCCAAGTTTCTGGGAACACCGGGGAGCTGTTTTTT.

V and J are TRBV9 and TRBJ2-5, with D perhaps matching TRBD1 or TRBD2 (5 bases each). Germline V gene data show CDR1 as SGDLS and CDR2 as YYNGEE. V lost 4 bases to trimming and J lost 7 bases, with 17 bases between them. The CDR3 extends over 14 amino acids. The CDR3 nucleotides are TGTGCCAGCAGCCCCAGGGTCTACGAGGGGACCCAGTACTTC. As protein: CASSPRVYEGTQYF.

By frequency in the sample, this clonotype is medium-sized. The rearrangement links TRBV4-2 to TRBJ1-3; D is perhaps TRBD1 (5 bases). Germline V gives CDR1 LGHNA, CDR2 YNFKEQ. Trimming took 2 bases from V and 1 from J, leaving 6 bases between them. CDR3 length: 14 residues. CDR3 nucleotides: TGTGCCAGCAGCCAATGGGGGTCTGGAAACACCATATATTTT. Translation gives CASSQWGSGNTIYF.

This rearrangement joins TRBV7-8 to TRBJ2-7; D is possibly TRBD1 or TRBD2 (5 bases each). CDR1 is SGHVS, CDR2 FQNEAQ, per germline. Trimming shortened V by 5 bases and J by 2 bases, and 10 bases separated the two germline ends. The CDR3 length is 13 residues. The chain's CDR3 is CASSRDGTYEQYF. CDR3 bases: TGTGCCAGCAGCCGGGACGGAACCTACGAGCAGTACTTC.

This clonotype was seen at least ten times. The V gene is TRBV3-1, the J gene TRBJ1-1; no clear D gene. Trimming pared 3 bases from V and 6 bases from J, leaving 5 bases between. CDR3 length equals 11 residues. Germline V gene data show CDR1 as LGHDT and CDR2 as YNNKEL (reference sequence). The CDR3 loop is CASSHLAEAFF. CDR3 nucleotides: TGTGCCAGCAGCCATTTGGCTGAAGCTTTCTTT.

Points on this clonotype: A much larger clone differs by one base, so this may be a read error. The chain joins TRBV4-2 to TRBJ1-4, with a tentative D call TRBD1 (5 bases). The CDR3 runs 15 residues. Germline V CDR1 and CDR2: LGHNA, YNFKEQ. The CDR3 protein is CASSQDQGGSEKLSF. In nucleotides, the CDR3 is TGTGCCAGCAGCCAAGATCAGGGTGGAAGTGAAAAACTGTCTTTT.

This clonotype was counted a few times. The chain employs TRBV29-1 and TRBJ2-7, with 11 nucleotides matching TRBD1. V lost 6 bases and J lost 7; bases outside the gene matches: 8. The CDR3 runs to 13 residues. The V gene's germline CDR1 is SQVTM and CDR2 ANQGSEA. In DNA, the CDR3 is TGCAGCGTCTACGGACAGGGGGCTGGGGAGCAGTACTTC. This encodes CSVYGQGAGEQYF.

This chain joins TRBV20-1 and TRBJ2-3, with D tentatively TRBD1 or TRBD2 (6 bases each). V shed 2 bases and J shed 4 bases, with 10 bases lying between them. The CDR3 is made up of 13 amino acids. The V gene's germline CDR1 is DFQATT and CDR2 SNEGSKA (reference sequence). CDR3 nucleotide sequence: TGCAGTGCTAGAAAGGGGGGCCCAGATACGCAGTATTTT. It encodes CSARKGGPDTQYF.

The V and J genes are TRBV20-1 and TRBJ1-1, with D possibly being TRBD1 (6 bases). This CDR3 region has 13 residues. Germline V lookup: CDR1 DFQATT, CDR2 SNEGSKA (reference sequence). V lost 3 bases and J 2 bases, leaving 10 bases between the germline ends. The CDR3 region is CSARRGLNTEAFF. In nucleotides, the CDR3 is TGCAGTGCTAGGAGGGGGTTAAACACTGAAGCTTTCTTT.

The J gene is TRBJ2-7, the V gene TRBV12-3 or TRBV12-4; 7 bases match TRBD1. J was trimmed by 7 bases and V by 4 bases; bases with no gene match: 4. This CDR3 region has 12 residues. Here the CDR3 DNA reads TGTGCCAGCAGTTACAGGGGTGAGGAGCAGTACTTC. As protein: CASSYRGEEQYF.

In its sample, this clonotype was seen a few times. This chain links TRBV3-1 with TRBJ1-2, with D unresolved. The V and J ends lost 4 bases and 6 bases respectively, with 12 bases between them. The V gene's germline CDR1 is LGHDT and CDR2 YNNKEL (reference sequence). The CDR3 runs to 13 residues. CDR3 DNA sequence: TGTGCCAGCAGCCCTCACCGCGGTGATGGCTACACCTTC. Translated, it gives CASSPHRGDGYTF.

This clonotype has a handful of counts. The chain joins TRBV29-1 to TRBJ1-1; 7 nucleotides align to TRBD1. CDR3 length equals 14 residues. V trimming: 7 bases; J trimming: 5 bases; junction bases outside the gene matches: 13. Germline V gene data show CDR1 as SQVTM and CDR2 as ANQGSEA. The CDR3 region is CSARSDRVLTEAFF. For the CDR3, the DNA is TGCAGCGCCAGGTCCGACAGGGTGTTGACTGAAGCTTTCTTT.

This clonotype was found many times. The CDR3 nucleotides read TGTGCCAGCAGCCCCTACGGGGAGGGGAATTCACCCCTCCACTTT. It translates to CASSPYGEGNSPLHF. This sequence joins TRBV7-6 and TRBJ1-6; possible D gene TRBD1, 5 bases. CDR3 length equals 15 residues. The V end lost 5 bases, the J end lost 7 bases, and 15 bases lay between the germline ends. Germline V CDR1 and CDR2: SGHVS, FNYEAQ.

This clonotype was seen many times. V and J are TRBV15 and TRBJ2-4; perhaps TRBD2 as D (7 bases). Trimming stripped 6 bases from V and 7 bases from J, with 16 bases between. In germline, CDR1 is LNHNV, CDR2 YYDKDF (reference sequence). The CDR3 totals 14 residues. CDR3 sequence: CATSLIGGGNIQYF. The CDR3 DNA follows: TGTGCCACCAGTCTTATAGGGGGGGGGAACATTCAGTACTTC. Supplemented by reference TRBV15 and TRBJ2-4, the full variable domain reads DAMVIQNPRYQVTQFGKPVTLSCSQTLNHNVMYWYQQKSSQAPKLLFHYYDKDFNNEADTPDNFQSRRPNTSFCFLDIRSPGLGDTAMYLCATSLIGGGNIQYFGAGTRLSVL.

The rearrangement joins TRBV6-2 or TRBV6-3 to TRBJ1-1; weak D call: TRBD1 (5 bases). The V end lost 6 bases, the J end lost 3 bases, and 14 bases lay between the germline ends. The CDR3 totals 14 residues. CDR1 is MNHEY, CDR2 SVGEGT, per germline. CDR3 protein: CASRKAGPDTEAFF. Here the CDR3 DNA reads TGTGCCAGCAGAAAGGCAGGGCCTGACACTGAAGCTTTCTTT.

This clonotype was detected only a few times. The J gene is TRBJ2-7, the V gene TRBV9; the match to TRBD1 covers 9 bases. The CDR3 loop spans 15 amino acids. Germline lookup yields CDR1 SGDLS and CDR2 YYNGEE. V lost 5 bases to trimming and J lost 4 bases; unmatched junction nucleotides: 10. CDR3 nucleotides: TGTGCCAGCAGTCTATCGGACAGGGGACTATACGAGCAGTACTTC. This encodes CASSLSDRGLYEQYF.

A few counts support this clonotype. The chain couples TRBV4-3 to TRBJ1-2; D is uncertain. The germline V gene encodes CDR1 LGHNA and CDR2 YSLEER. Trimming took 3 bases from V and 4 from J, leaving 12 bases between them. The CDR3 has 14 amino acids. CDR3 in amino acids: CASSQTRPGYGYTF. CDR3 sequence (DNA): TGCGCCAGCAGCCAGACACGTCCAGGCTATGGCTACACCTTC.

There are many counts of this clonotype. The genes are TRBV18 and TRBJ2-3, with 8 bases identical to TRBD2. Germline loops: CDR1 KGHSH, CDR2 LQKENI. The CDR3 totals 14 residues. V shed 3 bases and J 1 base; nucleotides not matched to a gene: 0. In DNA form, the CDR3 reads TGTGCCAGCTCACCCGGGGGGGGCACAGATACGCAGTATTTT. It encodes CASSPGGGTDTQYF.

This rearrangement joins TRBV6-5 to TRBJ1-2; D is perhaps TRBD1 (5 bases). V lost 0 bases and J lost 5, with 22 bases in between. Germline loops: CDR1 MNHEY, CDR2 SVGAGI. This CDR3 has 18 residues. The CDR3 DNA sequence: TGTGCCAGCAGTTACTCGCCGGACACTCGAGGCATTAAATATGGCTACACCTTC. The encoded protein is CASSYSPDTRGIKYGYTF.

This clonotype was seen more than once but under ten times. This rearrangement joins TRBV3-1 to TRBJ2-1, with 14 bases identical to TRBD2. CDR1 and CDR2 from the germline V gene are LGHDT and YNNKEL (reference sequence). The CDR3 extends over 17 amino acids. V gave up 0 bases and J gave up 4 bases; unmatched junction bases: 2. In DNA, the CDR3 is TGTGCCAGCAGCCAAGAGGGACTAGCGGGGGAATACAATGAGCAGTTCTTC. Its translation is CASSQEGLAGEYNEQFF.

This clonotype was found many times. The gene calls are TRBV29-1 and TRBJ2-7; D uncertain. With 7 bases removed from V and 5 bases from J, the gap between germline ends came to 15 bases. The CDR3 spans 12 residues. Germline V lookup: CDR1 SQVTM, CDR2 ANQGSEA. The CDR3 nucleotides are TGCAGCGCCTCCGGGCGTGGGGACGAGCAGTACTTC. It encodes CSASGRGDEQYF.

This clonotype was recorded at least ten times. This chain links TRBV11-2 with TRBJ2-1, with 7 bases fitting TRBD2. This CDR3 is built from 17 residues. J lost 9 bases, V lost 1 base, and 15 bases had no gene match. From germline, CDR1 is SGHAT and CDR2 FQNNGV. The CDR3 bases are TGTGCCAGCAGCTTAGGGTACCCTAGCGGTAAAGTGGGTGAGCAGTTCTTC. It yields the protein CASSLGYPSGKVGEQFF. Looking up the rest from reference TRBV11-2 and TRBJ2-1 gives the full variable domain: EAGVAQSPRYKIIEKRQSVAFWCNPISGHATLYWYQQILGQGPKLLIQFQNNGVVDDSQLPKDRFSAERLKGVDSTLKIQPAKLEDSAVYLCASSLGYPSGKVGEQFFGPGTRLTVL.

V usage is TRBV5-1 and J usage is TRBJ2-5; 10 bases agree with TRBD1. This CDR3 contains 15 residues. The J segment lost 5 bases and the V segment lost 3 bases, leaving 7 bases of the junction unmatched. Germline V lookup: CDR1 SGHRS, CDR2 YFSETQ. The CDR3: CASSSTGTGEETQYF. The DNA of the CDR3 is TGCGCCAGCAGCTCGACCGGGACAGGGGAGGAGACCCAGTACTTC.

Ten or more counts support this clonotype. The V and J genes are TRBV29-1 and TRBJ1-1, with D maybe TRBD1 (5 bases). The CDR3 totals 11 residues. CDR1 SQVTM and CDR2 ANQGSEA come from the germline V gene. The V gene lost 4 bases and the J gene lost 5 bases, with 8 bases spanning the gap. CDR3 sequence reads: CSVGGGTEAFF. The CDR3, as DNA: TGCAGCGTTGGTGGGGGGACTGAAGCTTTCTTT.

Written as DNA, the CDR3 is TGTGCCACCTGGGGGAACGGTAACAATGAGCAGTTCTTC. Its translation is CATWGNGNNEQFF. V usage is TRBV28 and J usage is TRBJ2-1; TRBD1 or TRBD2 may be the D gene (5 bases each). With 10 bases removed from V and 5 bases from J, the gap between germline ends came to 15 bases. CDR1 is MDHEN and CDR2 is SYDVKM in the germline V gene. CDR3 size: 13 residues.

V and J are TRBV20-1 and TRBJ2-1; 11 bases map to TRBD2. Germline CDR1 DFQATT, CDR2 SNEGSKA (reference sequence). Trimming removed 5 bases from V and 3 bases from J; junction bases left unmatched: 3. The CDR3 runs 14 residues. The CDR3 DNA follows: TGCAGTGCTCCACTAGCGGGGGTCTACAATGAGCAGTTCTTC. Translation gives CSAPLAGVYNEQFF.

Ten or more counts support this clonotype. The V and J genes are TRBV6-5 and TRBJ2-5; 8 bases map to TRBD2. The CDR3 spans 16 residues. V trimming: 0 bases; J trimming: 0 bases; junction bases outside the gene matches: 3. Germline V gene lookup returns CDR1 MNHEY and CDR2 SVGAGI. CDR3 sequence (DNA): TGTGCCAGCAGTTACTCTTTGACTAGCGACCAAGAGACCCAGTACTTC. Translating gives CASSYSLTSDQETQYF.

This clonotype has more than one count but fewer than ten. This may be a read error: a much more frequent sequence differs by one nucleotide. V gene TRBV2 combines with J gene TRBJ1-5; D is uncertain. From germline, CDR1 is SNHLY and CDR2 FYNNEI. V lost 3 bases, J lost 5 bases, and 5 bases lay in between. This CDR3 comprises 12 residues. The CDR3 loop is CASSDEYQPQHF. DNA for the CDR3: TGTGCCAGCAGTGACGAGTATCAGCCCCAGCATTTT.